The 2 T cell receptor beta chains presented below share a single source sample, sequenced in a study of blood T cell repertoires in COVID-19. Data came from immunoSEQ multiplex PCR; TCRdb stores just in-frame clones and leaves some out. Of 65,000 to 75,000 clones in the sample, around 70% were seen once. The sequencing sample was made of peripheral blood. All receptors come from a man aged 65 to 85 with acute or convalescent COVID-19.

In regard to this clone: The same CDR3 can be traced to other DNA sequences in this sample. V is TRBV19 and J is TRBJ2-5; tentative D call: TRBD2 (7 bases). Trimming cost V 3 bases and J 5 bases, with 22 bases left between them. Germline V gene lookup returns CDR1 LNHDA and CDR2 SQIVND (reference sequence). This CDR3 region has 17 residues. CDR3 in DNA: TGTGCCAGTAGTATGGGGGGGCGCGGGAGAAGGGAGGAGACCCAGTACTTC. Translation gives CASSMGGRGRREETQYF.

DNA for the CDR3: TGTGCCAGCAGTTACCCCGGGGGGGCACCCCTCCACTTT. Protein sequence: CASSYPGGAPLHF. The rearrangement joins TRBV6-5 to TRBJ1-6; weak D call: TRBD1 (5 bases). The CDR3 consists of 13 residues. The ends were cut back, 2 bases at V and 11 bases at J, with 10 bases in the middle. Germline lookup yields CDR1 MNHEY and CDR2 SVGAGI.